This T cell receptor beta chain was recorded in a study of post-analysis software for immune sequencing data. Prepared TCR beta cDNA libraries contained unique molecular identifiers. TCRdb recomputed calls from the PCR reads with MiXCR, one row per CDR3 protein. This sample carries about 260,000 distinct CDR3 sequences, 35% to 40% of them seen once, and the ten largest clones take 4% to 6%. As concerns this clonotype: Its antigen is unknown.

From germline, CDR1 is SGHNT and CDR2 YYREEE (reference sequence). CDR3 length: 16 residues. Losses at the gene ends were 0 bases for V and 1 base for J; bases not matched to a gene: 2. Study-level findings and limits: The study found TRBV5-6, TRBV5-1 and TRBV20-1 among five or six TRBV segments more frequent in patients than controls.

Sequencing was performed on blood. The TCR comes from a girl between 5 and 17 years old with multiple sclerosis. The J gene is TRBJ2-1, the V gene TRBV5-4; 9 bases fit TRBD1. In DNA, the CDR3 is TGTGCCAGCAGCTTGGAAGGACAGGGGTCCTACAATGAGCAGTTCTTC. Protein sequence: CASSLEGQGSYNEQFF.